Presented here are 10 T cell receptor beta chains from one specimen sequenced in a study of cytomegalovirus exposure and HLA in healthy donors. Primers included in the PCR were 60 Vbeta and 13 Jbeta primers. The assay was immunoSEQ multiplex PCR, and TCRdb's table has in-frame clones only and misses some. The repertoire includes 140,000 or so clones, roughly three fifths of them detected once, and approximately 6.5% sits in the top ten. The sequenced material came from PBMCs. All receptors come from a woman aged 55-70 years in good health and CMV-seronegative.

V and J are TRBV6-4 and TRBJ2-3, with 9 bases fitting TRBD2. J lost 2 bases, V lost 2 bases, and 5 bases had no gene match. Germline values: CDR1 MRHNA, CDR2 SNTAGT. The CDR3 consists of 16 residues. DNA of the CDR3: TGTGCCAGCAGTGACCAAGCGGGGGGTGCCACAGATACGCAGTATTTT. This gives the protein CASSDQAGGATDTQYF.

The chain uses TRBV28 and TRBJ2-2; 8 nucleotides line up with TRBD1. V lost 4 bases and J lost 2; bases outside the gene matches: 3. Germline lookup yields CDR1 MDHEN and CDR2 SYDVKM. The CDR3 covers 15 residues. The CDR3 bases are TGTGCCAGCAGTTCCGGACAGGGCAACACCGGGGAGCTGTTTTTT. The encoded protein is CASSSGQGNTGELFF.

In DNA form, the CDR3 reads TGTGCCAGCAGCTTCTGGGCCAGTAGCGGGAGGGCCGGATCCTACGAGCAGTACTTC. Its protein is CASSFWASSGRAGSYEQYF. The chain is built from TRBV5-4 and TRBJ2-7, with 11 positions matching TRBD2. Germline-derived CDR1 and CDR2 are SGHNT and YYREEE (reference sequence). The trim removed 2 bases at V and 1 base at J, leaving 14 bases unmatched. The CDR3 has 19 residues.

This chain joins TRBV2 and TRBJ1-1; D is perhaps TRBD1 (5 bases). The germline V gene has CDR1 SNHLY and CDR2 FYNNEI. This CDR3 is 14 amino acids long. The V gene lost 4 bases and the J gene lost 5 bases, with 14 bases spanning the gap. CDR3 loop: CASSVWQGGTEAFF. For the CDR3, the DNA is TGTGCCAGCAGTGTCTGGCAGGGCGGTACTGAAGCTTTCTTT.

This chain links TRBV7-2 with TRBJ2-5; 9 positions match TRBD2. The ends lost 7 bases at V and 4 bases at J; junction bases unmatched: 7. CDR1 and CDR2 from the germline V gene are SGHTA and FQGNSA. The CDR3 contains 14 residues. CDR3 sequence: CASTRRGGSETQYF. The CDR3 nucleotides read TGTGCCAGCACCCGGCGGGGGGGCTCAGAGACCCAGTACTTC.

The V and J genes are TRBV25-1 and TRBJ1-1; maybe TRBD1 (5 bases). V lost 8 bases and J lost 10, with 17 bases in between. The CDR3 is 12 amino acids. Germline CDR1 MGHDK, CDR2 SYGVNS. The CDR3 sequence is CASLSHTGRAFF. CDR3 nucleotide sequence: TGTGCCAGCTTATCACACACAGGCCGAGCTTTCTTT.

The gene calls are TRBV7-8 and TRBJ2-5, with 7 bases identical to TRBD1. The DNA end is a closer match to TRBJ2-7, so the J assignment may be wrong. This CDR3 has 12 amino acids. From germline, CDR1 is SGHVS and CDR2 FQNEAQ. This CDR3 is CASSSTGDEQYF. In nucleotides, the CDR3 is TGTGCCAGCAGCTCAACAGGGGACGAGCAGTACTTC.

This chain uses TRBV28 with TRBJ2-5, with 8 bases identical to TRBD2. Trimming took 4 bases from V and 7 from J; bases not matched to a gene: 17. CDR3 size: 17 residues. CDR1 and CDR2 (germline): MDHEN, SYDVKM. The CDR3 loop reads CASSSPSGTRNMGTQYF. The CDR3 DNA is TGTGCCAGCAGTTCCCCTTCCGGGACTAGGAATATGGGGACCCAGTACTTC.

The J gene is TRBJ2-3, the V gene TRBV4-3; the match to TRBD1 covers 9 bases. Unmatched junction bases numbered 3, after V lost 0 bases and J lost 8 bases. This CDR3 has 14 residues. Germline CDR1 and CDR2: LGHNA and YSLEER. CDR3 loop: CASSQDGTGFTQYF. The DNA for the CDR3 is TGCGCCAGCAGCCAAGATGGGACAGGGTTTACGCAGTATTTT.

There are a few counts of this clone. V is TRBV11-2 and J is TRBJ1-1; 9 nucleotides align to TRBD1. J was trimmed by 2 bases and V by 4 bases; bases with no gene match: 5. Germline V CDR1 and CDR2: SGHAT, FQNNGV. The CDR3 covers 15 residues. CDR3: CASSYWTGVNTEAFF. In DNA, the CDR3 is TGTGCCAGCAGCTACTGGACAGGGGTAAACACTGAAGCTTTCTTT.